This T cell receptor (beta chain) emerged from a study of T cell responses to AZD1222 COVID-19 vaccine. The CDR3 length is 14 residues. V lost 4 bases to trimming and J lost 2 bases; unmatched junction nucleotides: 5. Germline lookup yields CDR1 SGHRS and CDR2 YFSETQ. This clone was counted a single time. Data came from immunoSEQ multiplex PCR; TCRdb stores just in-frame clones and leaves some out. Of roughly 120,000 clones listed, around 90% are singletons. The sequencing used peripheral blood, collected on day 0 of AZD1222 vaccination. This chain links TRBV5-1 with TRBJ2-7; 8 bases agree with TRBD1. The receptor comes from an adult in good health. As DNA, the CDR3 is TGCGCCAGCAGCACTGGACAGGGAACCTACGAGCAGTACTTC. This encodes CASSTGQGTYEQYF.